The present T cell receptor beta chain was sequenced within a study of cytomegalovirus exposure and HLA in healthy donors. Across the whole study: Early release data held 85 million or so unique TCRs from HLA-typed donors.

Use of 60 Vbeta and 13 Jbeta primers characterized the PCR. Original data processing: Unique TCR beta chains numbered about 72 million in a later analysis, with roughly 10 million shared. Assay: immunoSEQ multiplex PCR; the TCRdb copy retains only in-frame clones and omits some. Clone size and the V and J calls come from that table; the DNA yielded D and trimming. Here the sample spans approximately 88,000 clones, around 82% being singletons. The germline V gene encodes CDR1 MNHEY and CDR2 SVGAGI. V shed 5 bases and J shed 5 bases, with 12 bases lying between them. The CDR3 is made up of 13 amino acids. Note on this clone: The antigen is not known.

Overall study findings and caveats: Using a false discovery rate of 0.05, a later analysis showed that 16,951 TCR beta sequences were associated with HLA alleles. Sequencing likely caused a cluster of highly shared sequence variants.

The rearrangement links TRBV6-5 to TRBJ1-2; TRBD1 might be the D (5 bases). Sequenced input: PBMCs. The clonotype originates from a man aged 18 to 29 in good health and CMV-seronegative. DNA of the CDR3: TGTGCCAGCAGTCCACCGGGGGGTTATGGCTACACCTTC. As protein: CASSPPGGYGYTF.